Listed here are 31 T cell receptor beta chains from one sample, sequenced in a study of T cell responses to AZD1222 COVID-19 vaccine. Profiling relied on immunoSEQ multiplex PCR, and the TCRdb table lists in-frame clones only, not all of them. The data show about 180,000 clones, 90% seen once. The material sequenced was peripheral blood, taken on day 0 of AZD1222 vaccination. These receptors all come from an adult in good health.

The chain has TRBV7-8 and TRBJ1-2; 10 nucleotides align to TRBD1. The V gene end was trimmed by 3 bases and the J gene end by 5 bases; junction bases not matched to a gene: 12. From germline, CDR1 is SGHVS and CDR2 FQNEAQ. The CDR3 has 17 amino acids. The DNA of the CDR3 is TGTGCCAGCAGCTTGAGCGACGGGACAGGGGATAGGTATGGCTACACCTTC. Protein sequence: CASSLSDGTGDRYGYTF.

The chain's CDR3 is CASSGGTSGPEQYF. CDR3 DNA: TGTGCCAGCAGCGGCGGGACTAGCGGGCCCGAGCAGTACTTC. The chain recombines TRBV5-4 with TRBJ2-7, with TRBD2 matching over 12 bases. The CDR3 totals 14 residues. With V trimmed by 4 bases and J by 6 bases, 5 bases remained unmatched. Germline CDR1 SGHNT, CDR2 YYREEE (reference sequence).

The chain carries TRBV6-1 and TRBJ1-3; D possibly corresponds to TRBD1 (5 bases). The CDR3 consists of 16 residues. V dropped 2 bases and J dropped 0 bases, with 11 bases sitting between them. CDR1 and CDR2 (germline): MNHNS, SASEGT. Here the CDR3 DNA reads TGTGCCAGCAGTGAATTTACAGGAGTCTCTGGAAACACCATATATTTT. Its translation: CASSEFTGVSGNTIYF.

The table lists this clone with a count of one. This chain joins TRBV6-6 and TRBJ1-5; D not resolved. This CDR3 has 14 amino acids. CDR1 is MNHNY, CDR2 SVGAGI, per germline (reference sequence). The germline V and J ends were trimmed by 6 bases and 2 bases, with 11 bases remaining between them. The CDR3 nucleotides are TGTGCCAGCAGGCTCGAACGAGGCAATCAGCCCCAGCATTTT. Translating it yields CASRLERGNQPQHF.

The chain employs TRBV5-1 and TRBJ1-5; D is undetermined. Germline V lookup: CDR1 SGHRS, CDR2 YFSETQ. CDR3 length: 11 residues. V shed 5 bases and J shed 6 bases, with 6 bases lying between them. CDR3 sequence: CASRVGQPQHF. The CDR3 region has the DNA TGCGCCAGCAGGGTGGGTCAGCCCCAGCATTTT.

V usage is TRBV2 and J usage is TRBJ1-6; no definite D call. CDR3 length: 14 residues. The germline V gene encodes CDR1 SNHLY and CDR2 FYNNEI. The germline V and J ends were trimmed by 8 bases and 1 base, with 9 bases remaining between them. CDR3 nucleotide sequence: TGTGCCAGCGTAGGGTGGTCCTATAATTCACCCCTCCACTTT. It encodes CASVGWSYNSPLHF.

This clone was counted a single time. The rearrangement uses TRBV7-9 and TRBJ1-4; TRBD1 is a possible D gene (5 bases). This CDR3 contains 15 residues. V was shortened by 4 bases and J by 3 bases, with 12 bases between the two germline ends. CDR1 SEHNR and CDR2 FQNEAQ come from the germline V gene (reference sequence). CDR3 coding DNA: TGTGCCAGCAGCTCCGGAATGGGGGCTAATGAAAAACTGTTTTTT. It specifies CASSSGMGANEKLFF. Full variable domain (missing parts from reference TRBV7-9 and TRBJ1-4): DTGVSQNPRHKITKRGQNVTFRCDPISEHNRLYWYRQTLGQGPEFLTYFQNEAQLEKSRLLSDRFSAERPKGSFSTLEIQRTEQGDSAMYLCASSSGMGANEKLFFGSGTQLSVL.

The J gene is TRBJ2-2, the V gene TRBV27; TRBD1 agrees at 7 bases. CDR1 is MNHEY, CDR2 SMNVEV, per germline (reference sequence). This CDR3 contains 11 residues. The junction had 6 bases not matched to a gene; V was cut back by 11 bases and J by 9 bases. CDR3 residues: CAGDRARELFF. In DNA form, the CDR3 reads TGTGCCGGTGACAGGGCCAGGGAGCTGTTTTTT.

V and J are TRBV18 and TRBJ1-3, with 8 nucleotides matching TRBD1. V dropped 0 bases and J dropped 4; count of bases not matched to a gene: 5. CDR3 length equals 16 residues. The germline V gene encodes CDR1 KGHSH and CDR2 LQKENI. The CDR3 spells CASSPPQGAFGNTIYF. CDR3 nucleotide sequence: TGTGCCAGCTCACCACCGCAGGGGGCGTTCGGAAACACCATATATTTT.

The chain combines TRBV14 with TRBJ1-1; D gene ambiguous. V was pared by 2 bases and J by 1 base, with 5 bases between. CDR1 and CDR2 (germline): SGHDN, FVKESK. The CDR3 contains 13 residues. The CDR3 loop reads CASSQQANTEAFF. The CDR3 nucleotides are TGTGCCAGCAGCCAACAGGCGAACACTGAAGCTTTCTTT. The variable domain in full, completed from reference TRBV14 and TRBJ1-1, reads EAGVTQFPSHSVIEKGQTVTLRCDPISGHDNLYWYRRVMGKEIKFLLHFVKESKQDESGMPNNRFLAERTGGTYSTLKVQPAELEDSGVYFCASSQQANTEAFFGQGTRLTVV.

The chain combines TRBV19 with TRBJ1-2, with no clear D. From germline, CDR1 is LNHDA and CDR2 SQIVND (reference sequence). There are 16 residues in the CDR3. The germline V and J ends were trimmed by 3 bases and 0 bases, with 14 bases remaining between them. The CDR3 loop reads CASSIRHRDSNYGYTF. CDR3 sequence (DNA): TGTGCCAGTAGTATTCGACACCGGGATTCTAACTATGGCTACACCTTC.

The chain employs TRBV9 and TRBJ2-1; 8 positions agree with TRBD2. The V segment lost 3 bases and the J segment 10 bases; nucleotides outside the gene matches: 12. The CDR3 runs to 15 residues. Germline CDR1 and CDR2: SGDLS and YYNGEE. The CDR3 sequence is CASSADRGGVQEQFF. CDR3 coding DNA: TGTGCCAGCAGCGCTGATCGGGGGGGCGTCCAGGAGCAGTTCTTC.

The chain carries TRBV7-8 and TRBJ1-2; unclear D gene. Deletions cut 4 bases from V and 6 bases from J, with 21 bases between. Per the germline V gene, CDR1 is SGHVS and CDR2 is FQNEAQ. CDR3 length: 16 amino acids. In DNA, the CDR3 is TGTGCCAGCAGCTATGACCGGTCATCTCGGGGAGATGGCTACACCTTC. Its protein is CASSYDRSSRGDGYTF.

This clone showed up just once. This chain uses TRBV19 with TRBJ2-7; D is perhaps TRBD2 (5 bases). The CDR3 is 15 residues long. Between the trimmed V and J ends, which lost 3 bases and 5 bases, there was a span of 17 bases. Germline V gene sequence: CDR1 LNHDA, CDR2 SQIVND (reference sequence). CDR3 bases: TGTGCCAGTAGTATGGCACACCACGGGGAAAACGAGCAGTACTTC. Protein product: CASSMAHHGENEQYF.

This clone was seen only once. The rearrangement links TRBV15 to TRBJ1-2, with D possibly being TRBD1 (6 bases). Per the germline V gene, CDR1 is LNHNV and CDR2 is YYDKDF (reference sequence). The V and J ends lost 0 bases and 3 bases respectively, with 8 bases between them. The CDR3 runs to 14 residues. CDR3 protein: CATSREQGDYGYTF. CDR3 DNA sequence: TGTGCCACCAGCAGAGAACAGGGAGACTATGGCTACACCTTC.

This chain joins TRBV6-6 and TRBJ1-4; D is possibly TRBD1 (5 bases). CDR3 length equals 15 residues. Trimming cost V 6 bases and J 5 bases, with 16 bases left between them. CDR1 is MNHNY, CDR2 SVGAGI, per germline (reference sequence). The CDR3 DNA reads TGTGCCAGCAGCTGGGGCGGTGAGCGGAATGAAAAACTGTTTTTT. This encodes CASSWGGERNEKLFF.

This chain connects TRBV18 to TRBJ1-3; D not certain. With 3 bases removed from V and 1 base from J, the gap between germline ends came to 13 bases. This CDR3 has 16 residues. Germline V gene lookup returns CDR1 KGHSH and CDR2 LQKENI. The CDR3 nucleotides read TGTGCCAGCTCACCGGAACGACTGGGGTCTGGAAACACCATATATTTT. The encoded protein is CASSPERLGSGNTIYF.

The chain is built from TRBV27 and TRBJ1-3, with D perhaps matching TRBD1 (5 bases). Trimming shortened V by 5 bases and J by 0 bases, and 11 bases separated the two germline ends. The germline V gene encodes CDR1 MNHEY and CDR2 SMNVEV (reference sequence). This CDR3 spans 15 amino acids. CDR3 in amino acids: CASSPTGGSGNTIYF. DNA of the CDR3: TGTGCCAGCAGTCCCACGGGGGGCTCTGGAAACACCATATATTTT.

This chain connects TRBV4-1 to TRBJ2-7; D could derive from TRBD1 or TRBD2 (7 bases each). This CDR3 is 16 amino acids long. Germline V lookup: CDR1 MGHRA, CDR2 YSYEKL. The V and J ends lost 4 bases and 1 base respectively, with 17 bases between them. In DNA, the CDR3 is TGCGCCAGCAGCCCCGGGCCAGGGGGGGGGTCCTACGAGCAGTACTTC. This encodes CASSPGPGGGSYEQYF.

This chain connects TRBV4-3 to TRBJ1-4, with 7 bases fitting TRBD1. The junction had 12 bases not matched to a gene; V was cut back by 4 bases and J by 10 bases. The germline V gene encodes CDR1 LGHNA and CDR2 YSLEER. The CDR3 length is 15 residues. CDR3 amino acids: CASSLRDRGLGKLFF. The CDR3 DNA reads TGCGCCAGCAGCCTACGGGACAGAGGCTTAGGAAAACTGTTTTTT.

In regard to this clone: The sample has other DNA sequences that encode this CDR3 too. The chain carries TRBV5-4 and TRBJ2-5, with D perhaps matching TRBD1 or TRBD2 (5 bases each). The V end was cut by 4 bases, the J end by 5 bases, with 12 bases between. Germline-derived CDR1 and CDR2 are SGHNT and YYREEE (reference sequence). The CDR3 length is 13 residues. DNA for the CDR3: TGTGCCAGCAGCCTTGGGTGGGGGGAGACCCAGTACTTC. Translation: CASSLGWGETQYF.

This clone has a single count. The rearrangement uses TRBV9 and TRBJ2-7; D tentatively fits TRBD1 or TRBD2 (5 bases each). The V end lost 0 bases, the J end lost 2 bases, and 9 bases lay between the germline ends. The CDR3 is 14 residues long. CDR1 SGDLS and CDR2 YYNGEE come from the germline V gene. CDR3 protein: CASSVVEGPYEQYF. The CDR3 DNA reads TGTGCCAGCAGCGTAGTTGAGGGGCCCTACGAGCAGTACTTC.

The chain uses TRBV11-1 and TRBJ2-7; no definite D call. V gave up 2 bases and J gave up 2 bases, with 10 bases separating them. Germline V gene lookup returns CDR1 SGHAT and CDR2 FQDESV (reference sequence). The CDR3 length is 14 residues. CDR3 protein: CASSLSRIPYEQYF. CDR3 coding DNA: TGTGCCAGCAGCTTAAGCCGGATTCCCTACGAGCAGTACTTC. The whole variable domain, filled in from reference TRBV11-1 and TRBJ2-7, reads EAEVAQSPRYKITEKSQAVAFWCDPISGHATLYWYRQILGQGPELLVQFQDESVVDDSQLPKDRFSAERLKGVDSTLKIQPAELGDSAMYLCASSLSRIPYEQYFGPGTRLTVT.

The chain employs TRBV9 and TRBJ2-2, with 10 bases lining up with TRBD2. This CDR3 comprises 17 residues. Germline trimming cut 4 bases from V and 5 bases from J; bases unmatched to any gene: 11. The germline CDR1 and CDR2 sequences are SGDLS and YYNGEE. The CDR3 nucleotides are TGTGCCAGCAGCCCTCAGACTAGCGGGTTTCCGACCGGGGAGCTGTTTTTT. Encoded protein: CASSPQTSGFPTGELFF.

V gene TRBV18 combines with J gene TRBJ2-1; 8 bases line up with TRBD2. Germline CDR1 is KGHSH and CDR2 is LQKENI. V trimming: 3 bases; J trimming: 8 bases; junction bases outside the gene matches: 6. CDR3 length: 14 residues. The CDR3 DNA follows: TGTGCCAGCTCACCCCCGGGGGGGGCGGATGAGCAGTTCTTC. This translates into CASSPPGGADEQFF.

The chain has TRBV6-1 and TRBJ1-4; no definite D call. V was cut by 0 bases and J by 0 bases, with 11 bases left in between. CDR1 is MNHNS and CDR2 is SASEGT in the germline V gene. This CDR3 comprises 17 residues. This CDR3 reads CASSEAAGDATNEKLFF. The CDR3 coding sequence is TGTGCCAGCAGTGAAGCAGCAGGCGATGCAACTAATGAAAAACTGTTTTTT.

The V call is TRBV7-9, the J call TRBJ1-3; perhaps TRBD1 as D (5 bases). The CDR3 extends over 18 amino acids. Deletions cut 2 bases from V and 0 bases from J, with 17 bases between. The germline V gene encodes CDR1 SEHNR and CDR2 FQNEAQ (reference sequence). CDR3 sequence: CASSLLERGENSGNTIYF. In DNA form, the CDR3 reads TGTGCCAGCAGCTTACTAGAGAGAGGGGAGAACTCTGGAAACACCATATATTTT. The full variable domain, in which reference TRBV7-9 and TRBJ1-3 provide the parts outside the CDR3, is DTGVSQNPRHKITKRGQNVTFRCDPISEHNRLYWYRQTLGQGPEFLTYFQNEAQLEKSRLLSDRFSAERPKGSFSTLEIQRTEQGDSAMYLCASSLLERGENSGNTIYFGEGSWLTVV.

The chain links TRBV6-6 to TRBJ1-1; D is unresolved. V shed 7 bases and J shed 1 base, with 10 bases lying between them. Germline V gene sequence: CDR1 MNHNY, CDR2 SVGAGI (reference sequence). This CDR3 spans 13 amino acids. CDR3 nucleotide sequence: TGTGCCAGCATTATCTCAGGGAACACTGAAGCTTTCTTT. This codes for CASIISGNTEAFF.

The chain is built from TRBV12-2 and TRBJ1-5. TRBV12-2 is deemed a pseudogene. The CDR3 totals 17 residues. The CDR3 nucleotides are TGTGCAAGTCGCTTACCGCTCCATAAAGGGAATCATCAGCCCCAGCATTTT. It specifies CASRLPLHKGNHQPQHF.

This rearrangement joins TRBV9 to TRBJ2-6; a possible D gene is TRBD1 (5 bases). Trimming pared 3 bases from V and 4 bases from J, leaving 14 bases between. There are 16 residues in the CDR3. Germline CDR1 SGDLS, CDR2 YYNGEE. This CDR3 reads CASSGQQGPGANVLTF. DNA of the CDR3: TGTGCCAGCAGCGGACAGCAGGGTCCCGGGGCCAACGTCCTGACTTTC.

The CDR3 DNA is TGTGCCAGCAGCCCACTAAAGGGTGTGGGGAGTGGTGAAAAACTGTTTTTT. Its translation: CASSPLKGVGSGEKLFF. The V gene is TRBV9, the J gene TRBJ1-4; D is unresolved. The CDR3 runs to 17 residues. The germline CDR1 and CDR2 sequences are SGDLS and YYNGEE. Trimming cost V 4 bases and J 7 bases, with 23 bases left between them.